Below are 29 T cell receptor beta chains sequenced from a single sample in a study of T cells in Graves' hyperthyroidism and ophthalmopathy (dated by TCRdb to the late 2010s). The library was built by means of multiplex PCR. The sequencing machine was an Illumina HiSeq 2000. The TCR beta CDR3 regions were amplified from RNA transcripts. The TCR CDR3 was subjected to a first round of RT-PCR using the HTBI primer set and the Qiagen OneStep RT-PCR kit. TCRdb handled the public reads itself, with Q25 trimming in fastp and clone calling in MiXCR, and kept productive beta chains. Duplicate CDR3 protein sequences are folded into a single record with the most common DNA and genes. The table for this sample lists about 740,000 distinct CDR3 sequences; 12% to 15% of them were counted only once. Together, the top ten hold roughly 10% of the sample. The sequencing input was blood. Every receptor here comes from a woman under 30 with Graves' hyperthyroidism.

This clonotype occurred a few times. This rearrangement joins TRBV2 to TRBJ2-7, with 8 nucleotides matching TRBD2. The V segment lost 7 bases and the J segment 0 bases; nucleotides outside the gene matches: 8. The CDR3 consists of 15 residues. Germline V gene data show CDR1 as SNHLY and CDR2 as FYNNEI. CDR3 sequence reads: CASTIESGGSYEQYF. As DNA, the CDR3 is TGTGCCAGCACCATAGAAAGCGGGGGCTCCTACGAGCAGTACTTC. The variable domain in full, completed from reference TRBV2 and TRBJ2-7, reads EPEVTQTPSHQVTQMGQEVILRCVPISNHLYFYWYRQILGQKVEFLVSFYNNEISEKSEIFDDQFSVERPDGSNFTLKIRSTKLEDSAMYFCASTIESGGSYEQYFGPGTRLTVT.

This clonotype was found many times. The chain carries TRBV20-1 and TRBJ2-1; 7 bases agree with TRBD2. This CDR3 is built from 14 residues. V lost 6 bases to trimming and J lost 7 bases; unmatched junction nucleotides: 12. Germline V gives CDR1 DFQATT, CDR2 SNEGSKA (reference sequence). This CDR3 is CSASGGGPGNEQFF. As DNA, the CDR3 is TGCAGTGCCAGTGGGGGAGGGCCGGGGAATGAGCAGTTCTTC.

This clonotype occurred many times. This chain connects TRBV28 to TRBJ2-1; D is possibly TRBD1 or TRBD2 (5 bases each). Trimming stripped 3 bases from V and 10 bases from J, with 13 bases between. The CDR3 extends over 13 amino acids. In germline, CDR1 is MDHEN, CDR2 SYDVKM. The CDR3 loop is CASSLGDRTEQFF. In DNA form, the CDR3 reads TGTGCCAGCAGTTTGGGGGATAGAACAGAGCAGTTCTTC.

As regards this clonotype: A read error may explain this, as a much larger clone is one base away. V gene TRBV2 combines with J gene TRBJ1-2; D might be TRBD1 (5 bases). The CDR3 is 14 amino acids. Germline V lookup: CDR1 SNHLY, CDR2 FYNNEI. In DNA, the CDR3 is TGTGCCGGCAGTGTTAGTCCGGTGGATGGGGCGAGGACCTTC. It is translated as CAGSVSPVDGARTF.

This clonotype was recorded a few times. The rearrangement uses TRBV7-9 and TRBJ2-1, with 10 positions matching TRBD2. The CDR3 is 16 amino acids. Germline values: CDR1 SEHNR, CDR2 FQNEAQ (reference sequence). V lost 2 bases to trimming and J lost 5 bases; unmatched junction nucleotides: 6. CDR3 in amino acids: CASSLTLAGENNEQFF. The CDR3 DNA reads as TGTGCCAGCAGCTTAACGCTAGCGGGAGAGAACAATGAGCAGTTCTTC.

This clonotype has at least ten counts. The chain has TRBV12-3 or TRBV12-4 and TRBJ2-1, with TRBD2 identical over 12 bases. After removal of 6 bases from V and 3 bases from J, the junction contained 6 bases not matched to a gene. The CDR3 length is 16 residues. The CDR3 region is CASRPGLAGGYNEQFF. DNA of the CDR3: TGTGCCAGCAGACCGGGACTAGCGGGCGGCTACAATGAGCAGTTCTTC.

The table lists this clonotype with many counts. This chain links TRBV28 with TRBJ1-1, with unresolved D. Germline V gives CDR1 MDHEN, CDR2 SYDVKM. The CDR3 length is 14 residues. V lost 5 bases and J 3 bases, leaving 13 bases between the germline ends. The CDR3 protein is CASSRLNTDTEAFF. The DNA of the CDR3 is TGTGCCAGCAGTAGGCTAAATACGGACACTGAAGCTTTCTTT.

This clonotype showed up just a few times. The chain combines TRBV7-2 with TRBJ1-2, with D unresolved. Deletions cut 5 bases from V and 5 bases from J, with 12 bases between. The CDR3 is made up of 13 amino acids. Germline V lookup: CDR1 SGHTA, CDR2 FQGNSA. CDR3 loop: CASSPPGEYGYTF. The CDR3 DNA reads as TGTGCCAGCAGCCCCCCTGGGGAGTATGGCTACACCTTC.

This clonotype has at least ten counts. The chain is built from TRBV2 and TRBJ2-1; D might be TRBD1 (7 bases). Trimming left V 5 bases short and J 9 bases short, with 11 bases between. This CDR3 spans 12 amino acids. Germline values: CDR1 SNHLY, CDR2 FYNNEI. The CDR3 is CASSSQGGEQFF. The DNA for the CDR3 is TGTGCCAGCAGTAGTCAGGGGGGTGAGCAGTTCTTC. The variable domain in full, with the rest retrieved from reference TRBV2 and TRBJ2-1, is EPEVTQTPSHQVTQMGQEVILRCVPISNHLYFYWYRQILGQKVEFLVSFYNNEISEKSEIFDDQFSVERPDGSNFTLKIRSTKLEDSAMYFCASSSQGGEQFFGPGTRLTVL.

This clonotype was recorded many times. This chain uses TRBV30 with TRBJ2-7; 8 bases line up with TRBD1. Germline values: CDR1 GTSNPN, CDR2 SVGIG (reference sequence). Trimming took 2 bases from V and 3 from J; bases not matched to a gene: 0. This CDR3 is 12 amino acids long. CDR3 DNA: TGTGCCTGGAGTACAGGGGGCTACGAGCAGTACTTC. Protein product: CAWSTGGYEQYF.

This clonotype was counted at least ten times. This rearrangement joins TRBV6-1 to TRBJ1-2; D uncertain. CDR1 and CDR2 from the germline V gene are MNHNS and SASEGT. Trimming shortened V by 5 bases and J by 3 bases, and 16 bases separated the two germline ends. The CDR3 extends over 15 amino acids. The CDR3 nucleotides read TGTGCCAGCAGTTATCCCCTTGGGGTCGACTATGGCTACACCTTC. Protein product: CASSYPLGVDYGYTF.

This chain connects TRBV6-1 to TRBJ2-3; possibly TRBD1 or TRBD2 for D (6 bases each). Germline V gene sequence: CDR1 MNHNS, CDR2 SASEGT. Trimming cost V 7 bases and J 2 bases, with 10 bases left between them. This CDR3 contains 13 residues. The CDR3 region has the DNA TGTGCCAGCATCGGGGGCCCCACAGATACGCAGTATTTT. Encoded protein: CASIGGPTDTQYF.

This clonotype has a count of ten or more. This rearrangement joins TRBV5-1 to TRBJ1-2; D call uncertain. This CDR3 is built from 14 residues. Trimming shortened V by 2 bases and J by 2 bases, and 10 bases separated the two germline ends. Germline assignment: CDR1 SGHRS and CDR2 YFSETQ. The CDR3 sequence is CASSFGGPNYGYTF. Written as DNA, the CDR3 is TGCGCCAGCAGCTTCGGAGGGCCCAACTATGGCTACACCTTC.

V and J are TRBV2 and TRBJ1-5; D gene ambiguous. This CDR3 region has 11 residues. The germline V gene encodes CDR1 SNHLY and CDR2 FYNNEI. V lost 6 bases, J lost 3 bases, and 3 bases lay in between. CDR3 residues: CASRFNQPQHF. Here the CDR3 DNA reads TGTGCCAGCAGATTCAATCAGCCCCAGCATTTT.

The J gene is TRBJ2-7, the V gene TRBV14; TRBD1 or TRBD2 may be the D gene (5 bases each). V was cut by 1 base and J by 1 base, with 8 bases left in between. Germline CDR1 is SGHDN and CDR2 is FVKESK. CDR3 length: 14 amino acids. The CDR3 sequence is CASSQGGISYEQYF. The DNA of the CDR3 is TGTGCCAGCAGCCAAGGGGGGATTTCCTACGAGCAGTACTTC.

This clonotype was observed a single time. The chain couples TRBV5-1 to TRBJ2-5, with 8 positions matching TRBD1. CDR3 length: 13 residues. Germline lookup yields CDR1 SGHRS and CDR2 YFSETQ. After removal of 3 bases from V and 14 bases from J, the junction contained 12 bases not matched to a gene. CDR3 sequence reads: CASSSGQGRWKYF. CDR3 sequence (DNA): TGCGCCAGCAGCTCAGGACAGGGACGGTGGAAATACTTC.

In its sample, this clonotype was seen a few times. The V call is TRBV7-9, the J call TRBJ2-5; maybe TRBD1 (5 bases). This CDR3 spans 14 amino acids. Germline loops: CDR1 SEHNR, CDR2 FQNEAQ (reference sequence). V was trimmed by 4 bases and J by 2 bases, leaving 11 bases between them. CDR3: CASSSDSEQETQYF. Here the CDR3 DNA reads TGTGCCAGCAGCTCCGACAGTGAACAAGAGACCCAGTACTTC.

This sequence joins TRBV15 and TRBJ1-1, with a possible D match to TRBD1 (5 bases). V lost 4 bases, J lost 0 bases, and 15 bases lay in between. The CDR3 is made up of 16 amino acids. Germline assignment: CDR1 LNHNV and CDR2 YYDKDF (reference sequence). CDR3 in amino acids: CATSTPPTVLNTEAFF. The CDR3 DNA is TGTGCCACCAGCACACCGCCGACAGTTCTGAACACTGAAGCTTTCTTT.

This clonotype was recorded a few times. The rearrangement uses TRBV4-1 and TRBJ2-1; the D is unclear. The CDR3 is 12 amino acids. V was trimmed by 3 bases and J by 8 bases, leaving 8 bases between them. CDR1 and CDR2 (germline): MGHRA, YSYEKL. The CDR3 here is CASSQLRDEQFF. CDR3 in DNA: TGCGCCAGCAGCCAGCTAAGGGATGAGCAGTTCTTC.

J is TRBJ1-3 and V is TRBV19; D is unclear. Per the germline V gene, CDR1 is LNHDA and CDR2 is SQIVND (reference sequence). The CDR3 is made up of 16 amino acids. Trimming removed 1 base at V and 2 bases at J, with 12 bases between. CDR3 nucleotides: TGTGCCAGTAGTATAGCCAGGTCTACTGCTGGAAACACCATATATTTT. It encodes CASSIARSTAGNTIYF.

This clonotype was seen at least ten times. The chain combines TRBV12-3 or TRBV12-4 with TRBJ2-1, with TRBD2 matching over 16 bases. Trimming took 4 bases from V and 6 from J; bases not matched to a gene: 3. The CDR3 loop spans 16 amino acids. DNA of the CDR3: TGTGCCAGCAGTTCTGGGACTAGCGGGAGGGCCAATGAGCAGTTCTTC. Translating it yields CASSSGTSGRANEQFF.

This clonotype has at least ten counts. The rearrangement joins TRBV30 to TRBJ2-1; no clear D gene. The CDR3 runs to 14 residues. Germline CDR1 reads GTSNPN; CDR2 reads SVGIG (reference sequence). Trimming stripped 0 bases from V and 6 bases from J, with 12 bases between. In DNA, the CDR3 is TGTGCCTGGAGTGTACCGATAACAATCAATGAGCAGTTCTTC. Residues: CAWSVPITINEQFF.

The sample holds many counts of this clonotype. The gene calls are TRBV7-8 and TRBJ2-1, with TRBD2 identical over 8 bases. Germline loops: CDR1 SGHVS, CDR2 FQNEAQ. The CDR3 consists of 18 residues. V trimming: 5 bases; J trimming: 0 bases; junction bases outside the gene matches: 12. For the CDR3, the DNA is TGTGCCAGCAGCCCTTCGGGGGGGGCTATAAGCTCCTACAATGAGCAGTTCTTC. Translated: CASSPSGGAISSYNEQFF.

This clonotype was counted ten times or more. The gene calls are TRBV20-1 and TRBJ2-3; D not resolved. The germline V and J ends were trimmed by 3 bases and 2 bases, with 15 bases remaining between them. This CDR3 region has 15 residues. Germline V gene data show CDR1 as DFQATT and CDR2 as SNEGSKA (reference sequence). This CDR3 reads CSASRPGALTDTQYF. The CDR3 bases are TGCAGTGCTAGTCGGCCCGGAGCCCTCACAGATACGCAGTATTTT.

This clonotype occurred a few times. The rearrangement joins TRBV6-1 to TRBJ2-1; 8 nucleotides line up with TRBD1. The CDR3 extends over 13 amino acids. Unmatched junction bases numbered 7, after V lost 8 bases and J lost 7 bases. CDR1 is MNHNS and CDR2 is SASEGT in the germline V gene. The CDR3 sequence: CASGPDRGNEQFF. Here the CDR3 DNA reads TGTGCCAGCGGACCAGACAGGGGTAATGAGCAGTTCTTC.

This clonotype appeared many times. The chain employs TRBV7-9 and TRBJ2-1, with unresolved D. The CDR3 is 14 amino acids. Trimming cost V 5 bases and J 5 bases, with 13 bases left between them. From germline, CDR1 is SEHNR and CDR2 FQNEAQ (reference sequence). The CDR3 sequence: CASSAQATHNEQFF. CDR3 coding DNA: TGTGCCAGCAGCGCCCAGGCGACTCACAATGAGCAGTTCTTC.

This clonotype was found a few times. V gene TRBV12-3 or TRBV12-4 combines with J gene TRBJ2-3; 9 nucleotides line up with TRBD1. The CDR3 spans 16 residues. Trimming removed 0 bases from V and 2 bases from J; junction bases left unmatched: 3. CDR3 nucleotide sequence: TGTGCCAGCAGTTTAGCGGACAGGGGTCCCACAGATACGCAGTATTTT. This encodes CASSLADRGPTDTQYF.

This clonotype was detected many times. This chain links TRBV2 with TRBJ1-5; a possible D gene is TRBD1 (5 bases). The germline V gene has CDR1 SNHLY and CDR2 FYNNEI. The V gene lost 6 bases and the J gene lost 5 bases, with 17 bases spanning the gap. CDR3 length: 15 residues. The CDR3 DNA follows: TGTGCCAGCAGCGGGCGTCCAGGGCCTTATCAGCCCCAGCATTTT. Translating it yields CASSGRPGPYQPQHF.

V and J are TRBV20-1 and TRBJ2-1; 13 bases line up with TRBD2. The CDR3 has 16 amino acids. The J segment lost 4 bases and the V segment lost 0 bases, leaving 3 bases of the junction unmatched. The germline gives CDR1 DFQATT, CDR2 SNEGSKA (reference sequence). DNA for the CDR3: TGCAGTGCTAGAGACCCGACTAGCGGGAGGTACAATGAGCAGTTCTTC. Translating it yields CSARDPTSGRYNEQFF.